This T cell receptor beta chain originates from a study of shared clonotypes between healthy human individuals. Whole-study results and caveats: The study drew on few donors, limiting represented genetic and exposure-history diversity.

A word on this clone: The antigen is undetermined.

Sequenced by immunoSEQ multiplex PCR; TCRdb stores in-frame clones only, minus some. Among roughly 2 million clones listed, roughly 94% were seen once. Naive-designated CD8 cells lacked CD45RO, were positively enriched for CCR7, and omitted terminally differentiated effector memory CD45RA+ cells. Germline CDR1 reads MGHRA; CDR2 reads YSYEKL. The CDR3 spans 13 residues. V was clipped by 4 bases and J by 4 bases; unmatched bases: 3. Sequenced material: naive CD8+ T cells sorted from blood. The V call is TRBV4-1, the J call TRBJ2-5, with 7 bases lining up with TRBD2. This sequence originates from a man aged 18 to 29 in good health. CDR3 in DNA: TGCGCCAGCAGCCTCTGGGAGGGAGAGACCCAGTACTTC. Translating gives CASSLWEGETQYF.